A single sample gave rise to the 17 T cell receptor beta chains below, sequenced in a study of blood T cell repertoires in COVID-19. Sequencing used immunoSEQ multiplex PCR; TCRdb keeps in-frame clones, though not all of them. The sample comprises about 180,000 clones, 60% to 80% of which are singletons, and about 28% rests with the top ten. The specimen sequenced was peripheral blood. The source is a woman in her sixties or seventies with acute or convalescent COVID-19.

This chain connects TRBV5-1 to TRBJ2-2; TRBD1 is a possible D gene (5 bases). Germline V gene sequence: CDR1 SGHRS, CDR2 YFSETQ. V lost 1 base, J lost 1 base, and 5 bases lay in between. CDR3 size: 14 residues. The CDR3 DNA reads as TGCGCCAGCAGCTTGACAGGGAACACCGGGGAGCTGTTTTTT. As protein: CASSLTGNTGELFF.

The chain couples TRBV7-9 to TRBJ1-3; no clear D gene. This CDR3 spans 12 amino acids. Germline assignment: CDR1 SEHNR and CDR2 FQNEAQ (reference sequence). V was cut by 11 bases and J by 2 bases, with 10 bases left in between. The CDR3 is CAASVAGNTIYF. DNA for the CDR3: TGTGCCGCCTCAGTGGCTGGAAACACCATATATTTT.

DNA of the CDR3: TGCGCCAGCAGCTCCGGGACAGGGGGAAACACCATATATTTT. It codes for CASSSGTGGNTIYF. The chain combines TRBV5-1 with TRBJ1-3; TRBD1 matches at 9 bases. The V gene end was trimmed by 3 bases and the J gene end by 4 bases; junction bases not matched to a gene: 2. Germline V gene data show CDR1 as SGHRS and CDR2 as YFSETQ. The CDR3 is made up of 14 amino acids.

The genes are TRBV7-2 and TRBJ2-3, with 8 bases matching TRBD2. The CDR3 spans 16 residues. Germline CDR1 and CDR2: SGHTA and FQGNSA. With V trimmed by 5 bases and J by 2 bases, 9 bases remained unmatched. DNA for the CDR3: TGTGCCAGCAGCGGAAGAGGGACTAGTGACACAGATACGCAGTATTTT. Translation gives CASSGRGTSDTDTQYF.

The sample holds one count of this clone. The chain uses TRBV7-2 and TRBJ2-7; 10 bases are a match to TRBD2. Germline V lookup: CDR1 SGHTA, CDR2 FQGNSA. V lost 5 bases, J lost 5 bases, and 6 bases stayed unmatched. This CDR3 has 14 residues. The CDR3 nucleotides are TGTGCCAGCAGCACCTCAAGCGGGAGGGACGAGCAGTACTTC. This gives the protein CASSTSSGRDEQYF. Full variable domain (outside the CDR3, taken from reference TRBV7-2 and TRBJ2-7): GAGVSQSPSNKVTEKGKDVELRCDPISGHTALYWYRQSLGQGLEFLIYFQGNSAPDKSGLPSDRFSAERTGGSVSTLTIQRTQQEDSAVYLCASSTSSGRDEQYFGPGTRLTVT.

The J gene is TRBJ2-2, the V gene TRBV5-1; 12 bases align to TRBD2. V shed 4 bases, J shed 6 bases, and the junction held 10 bases outside the gene matches. The germline V gene has CDR1 SGHRS and CDR2 YFSETQ. CDR3 length equals 17 residues. The CDR3 sequence: CASSRLAGEAVPGELFF. The CDR3 nucleotides are TGCGCCAGCAGCCGACTAGCGGGAGAGGCGGTTCCCGGGGAGCTGTTTTTT.

This chain connects TRBV5-1 to TRBJ1-4; D gene ambiguous. The CDR3 runs to 14 residues. V lost 5 bases to trimming and J lost 0 bases, with 8 bases between them. Germline V gene data show CDR1 as SGHRS and CDR2 as YFSETQ. CDR3 in DNA: TGCGCCAGCAGGGAACAGACAACTAATGAAAAACTGTTTTTT. This gives the protein CASREQTTNEKLFF.

A few counts support this clone. The rearrangement links TRBV3-1 (or the pseudogene TRBV3-2) to TRBJ2-7; 8 bases map to TRBD1. Per germline, CDR1 LGHDT and CDR2 YNNKEL (reference sequence). Losses at the gene ends were 3 bases for V and 0 bases for J; bases not matched to a gene: 1. This CDR3 is built from 14 residues. CDR3 protein: CASSQGQDSYEQYF. The CDR3, as DNA: TGTGCCAGCAGCCAGGGACAGGACTCCTACGAGCAGTACTTC.

This clone was seen more than once but under ten times. The CDR3 DNA reads TGTGCCAGCAGCGATCTTTCCGGAGCGGAGAAAGATACGCAGTATTTT. Translating it yields CASSDLSGAEKDTQYF. This rearrangement joins TRBV6-2 or TRBV6-3 to TRBJ2-3, with D maybe TRBD2 (5 bases). The CDR3 consists of 16 residues. Germline V gives CDR1 MNHEY, CDR2 SVGEGT. Trimming left V 6 bases short and J 5 bases short, with 21 bases between.

This chain uses TRBV5-1 with TRBJ2-3, with 7 bases identical to TRBD2. CDR3 length: 16 amino acids. Trimming at V came to 0 bases and at J to 1 base, leaving 5 bases not matched to a gene. Germline V gene lookup returns CDR1 SGHRS and CDR2 YFSETQ. The CDR3 sequence: CASSLEGLAGTDTQYF. In nucleotides, the CDR3 is TGCGCCAGCAGCTTGGAGGGCCTAGCGGGCACAGATACGCAGTATTTT.

The chain combines TRBV25-1 with TRBJ2-1; TRBD1 might be the D (5 bases). Germline-derived CDR1 and CDR2 are MGHDK and SYGVNS. This CDR3 contains 13 residues. Trimming shortened V by 2 bases and J by 8 bases, and 10 bases separated the two germline ends. The CDR3 spells CASSEVGPDEQFF. The CDR3 DNA reads as TGTGCCAGCAGTGAAGTGGGGCCAGATGAGCAGTTCTTC.

The chain couples TRBV20-1 to TRBJ1-2, with D uncertain. CDR3 length equals 13 residues. Germline-derived CDR1 and CDR2 are DFQATT and SNEGSKA (reference sequence). Trimming stripped 3 bases from V and 4 bases from J, with 12 bases between. CDR3 nucleotides: TGCAGTGCTAGTAACGGGTTCCGCTATGGCTACACCTTC. Translated: CSASNGFRYGYTF.

V and J are TRBV6-6 and TRBJ2-1; D possibly corresponds to TRBD2 (5 bases). The germline gives CDR1 MNHNY, CDR2 SVGAGI (reference sequence). This CDR3 spans 15 amino acids. V was pared by 6 bases and J by 4 bases, with 16 bases between. Here the CDR3 reads CASSLLEAVYNEQFF. The CDR3 region has the DNA TGTGCCAGCAGCCTCTTGGAGGCAGTTTACAATGAGCAGTTCTTC.

The V and J genes are TRBV3-1 (or the pseudogene TRBV3-2) and TRBJ2-4; 9 bases align to TRBD2. CDR1 is LGHDT, CDR2 YNNKEL, per germline (reference sequence). CDR3 length equals 17 residues. V shed 4 bases and J 3 bases; nucleotides not matched to a gene: 10. The CDR3 loop reads CASSLGVAGVVKNIQYF. DNA for the CDR3: TGTGCCAGCAGCCTCGGGGTAGCGGGAGTCGTCAAAAACATTCAGTACTTC.

V usage is TRBV5-1 and J usage is TRBJ1-2, with 11 nucleotides matching TRBD1. V lost 4 bases and J lost 8; bases outside the gene matches: 7. The CDR3 is made up of 14 amino acids. Looked up from germline, CDR1 is SGHRS and CDR2 is YFSETQ. The CDR3, as DNA: TGCGCCAGCAGCCCGGGACAGGGGGGGATCGGCTACACCTTC. This encodes CASSPGQGGIGYTF. The full variable domain, in which reference TRBV5-1 and TRBJ1-2 provide the parts outside the CDR3, is KAGVTQTPRYLIKTRGQQVTLSCSPISGHRSVSWYQQTPGQGLQFLFEYFSETQRNKGNFPGRFSGRQFSNSRSEMNVSTLELGDSALYLCASSPGQGGIGYTFGSGTRLTVV.

The rearrangement joins TRBV5-1 to TRBJ1-5, with D unclear. The V end was cut by 4 bases, the J end by 1 base, with 12 bases between. The CDR3 is 15 amino acids. CDR1 is SGHRS and CDR2 is YFSETQ in the germline V gene. The CDR3 here is CASSPGDGSNQPQHF. As DNA, the CDR3 is TGCGCCAGCAGCCCGGGAGATGGAAGCAATCAGCCCCAGCATTTT. Complete variable domain (other parts from reference TRBV5-1 and TRBJ1-5): KAGVTQTPRYLIKTRGQQVTLSCSPISGHRSVSWYQQTPGQGLQFLFEYFSETQRNKGNFPGRFSGRQFSNSRSEMNVSTLELGDSALYLCASSPGDGSNQPQHFGDGTRLSIL.

This chain links TRBV24-1 with TRBJ2-1, with TRBD1 matching 8 bases. CDR1 and CDR2 from the germline V gene are KGHDR and SFDVKD. J lost 5 bases, V lost 5 bases, and 10 bases had no gene match. The CDR3 has 16 amino acids. The CDR3 protein is CATSGAGTGVDNEQFF. CDR3 sequence (DNA): TGTGCCACCAGTGGAGCCGGGACAGGTGTAGACAATGAGCAGTTCTTC.